This T cell receptor beta chain was captured in a study of cytomegalovirus exposure and HLA in healthy donors. Study outcomes and limitations: Earlier analysis yielded a pattern in which most TCR beta V segments were productive about 90% or about 30% of the time. The majority of CMV-associated TCR beta chains were reported as apparently HLA-restricted in a later analysis.

Germline CDR1 SGHDT, CDR2 YYEEEE. Trimming took 2 bases from V and 1 from J, leaving 16 bases between them. This CDR3 region has 16 residues. PCR primers comprised 60 Vbeta and 13 Jbeta primers. The protocol was immunoSEQ multiplex PCR, while the TCRdb copy is restricted to in-frame clones and leaves out a portion. Of 80,000 to 100,000 clones detected, around 70% appear once; the ten largest clones hold less than 1.5%. A word on this clone: As yet, its antigen is unknown.

The TCR originated in a female donor in good health and CMV-seronegative. V is TRBV5-6 and J is TRBJ2-7; D is possibly TRBD2 (5 bases). Sequencing was done on a sample of PBMCs. CDR3 in amino acids: CASSLDPSGISYEQYF. For the CDR3, the DNA is TGTGCCAGCAGCTTAGACCCGAGCGGAATTTCCTACGAGCAGTACTTC.